The 12 T cell receptor beta chains given below trace back to one sample, sequenced in a study of OX40 agonist ivuxolimab in advanced cancers. TCRdb keeps only in-frame clones here, not all; method: immunoSEQ multiplex PCR. The sample has roughly 46,000 clones, 90% to 95% seen once. Here the sequenced sample was CD4+ or CD8+ T cells sorted from blood, taken in a trial of the OX40 agonist ivuxolimab. Source of these receptors: an adult with an advanced solid tumor such as melanoma, head and neck, liver or kidney cancer.

CDR3 in DNA: TGTGCCAGCAGTACTGAGGGGTTCGGGAGTATCTACGAGCAGTACTTC. It yields the protein CASSTEGFGSIYEQYF. The rearrangement joins TRBV27 to TRBJ2-7; D possibly corresponds to TRBD2 (6 bases). Germline V CDR1 and CDR2: MNHEY, SMNVEV (reference sequence). V shed 5 bases and J shed 3 bases, with 20 bases lying between them. This CDR3 region has 16 residues.

The rearrangement joins TRBV12-2 to TRBJ2-2; the tabulated D call, TRBD1, remains unverified against the DNA. TRBV12-2 is deemed a pseudogene. This CDR3 comprises 12 residues. CDR3 amino acids: CASRRTDGELFF. As DNA, the CDR3 is TGTGCAAGTCGCCGGACAGACGGGGAGCTGTTTTTT.

The J gene is TRBJ1-2, the V gene TRBV25-1; D is possibly TRBD1 (5 bases). Trimming shortened V by 3 bases and J by 4 bases, and 9 bases separated the two germline ends. There are 13 residues in the CDR3. CDR1 MGHDK and CDR2 SYGVNS come from the germline V gene. The CDR3 sequence is CASSDVGGYGYTF. CDR3 in DNA: TGTGCCAGCAGTGATGTGGGGGGCTATGGCTACACCTTC.

This chain connects TRBV7-2 to TRBJ2-5; D gene unclear. The CDR3 runs 13 residues. Trimming shortened V by 2 bases and J by 2 bases, and 6 bases separated the two germline ends. Germline loops: CDR1 SGHTA, CDR2 FQGNSA. CDR3 nucleotides: TGTGCCAGCAGCTTATTGGGACAAGAGACCCAGTACTTC. It specifies CASSLLGQETQYF.

This chain's CDR3 is CSVERLTPQETQYF. In DNA, the CDR3 is TGCAGCGTTGAACGGCTTACCCCCCAAGAGACCCAGTACTTC. The chain combines TRBV29-1 with TRBJ2-5, with D unclear. Germline V gene lookup returns CDR1 SQVTM and CDR2 ANQGSEA. V dropped 2 bases and J dropped 1 base, with 11 bases sitting between them. The CDR3 runs to 14 residues.

The V call is TRBV5-4, the J call TRBJ2-7, with D tentatively TRBD1 or TRBD2 (5 bases each). With 0 bases removed from V and 4 bases from J, the gap between germline ends came to 14 bases. The CDR3 loop spans 15 amino acids. The germline V gene has CDR1 SGHNT and CDR2 YYREEE (reference sequence). This CDR3 is CASSLGGTRGYEQYF. The CDR3 nucleotides are TGTGCCAGCAGCTTGGGGGGGACCCGGGGTTACGAGCAGTACTTC. The variable domain in full, with the rest retrieved from reference TRBV5-4 and TRBJ2-7, is ETGVTQSPTHLIKTRGQQVTLRCSSQSGHNTVSWYQQALGQGPQFIFQYYREEENGRGNFPPRFSGLQFPNYSSELNVNALELDDSALYLCASSLGGTRGYEQYFGPGTRLTVT.

The rearrangement links TRBV28 to TRBJ1-1; D might be TRBD1 (5 bases). Germline assignment: CDR1 MDHEN and CDR2 SYDVKM. CDR3 length equals 15 residues. V was pared by 2 bases and J by 2 bases, with 12 bases between. CDR3 amino acids: CASSLVSGQNTEAFF. CDR3 nucleotide sequence: TGTGCCAGCAGTTTAGTTTCAGGGCAAAACACTGAAGCTTTCTTT.

The chain uses TRBV6-5 and TRBJ1-2; D may be TRBD1 (5 bases). V lost 9 bases to trimming and J lost 5 bases, with 19 bases between them. This CDR3 region has 14 residues. Germline loops: CDR1 MNHEY, CDR2 SVGAGI. As DNA, the CDR3 is TGTGCCAGTAGGGGAATCGGGTCCCGATATGGCTACACCTTC. Translating it yields CASRGIGSRYGYTF.

The chain couples TRBV19 to TRBJ1-1; 7 bases map to TRBD1. With V trimmed by 4 bases and J by 0 bases, 2 bases remained unmatched. CDR1 is LNHDA and CDR2 is SQIVND in the germline V gene (reference sequence). The CDR3 runs 14 residues. The DNA for the CDR3 is TGTGCCAGTAGTAGGACAGGTATGAACACTGAAGCTTTCTTT. It specifies CASSRTGMNTEAFF.

The chain employs TRBV7-2 and TRBJ2-3, with D possibly being TRBD1 or TRBD2 (5 bases each). This CDR3 region has 19 residues. Germline loops: CDR1 SGHTA, CDR2 FQGNSA. Trimming took 1 base from V and 1 from J, leaving 21 bases between them. The CDR3 nucleotides read TGTGCCAGCAGCTTAGTGGCAGGGAGTTCCCTCGGGGGCACAGATACGCAGTATTTT. Translating gives CASSLVAGSSLGGTDTQYF. Filled out from reference TRBV7-2 and TRBJ2-3, the complete variable domain reads GAGVSQSPSNKVTEKGKDVELRCDPISGHTALYWYRQSLGQGLEFLIYFQGNSAPDKSGLPSDRFSAERTGGSVSTLTIQRTQQEDSAVYLCASSLVAGSSLGGTDTQYFGPGTRLTVL.

The chain combines TRBV7-8 with TRBJ2-1; possibly TRBD1 or TRBD2 for D (5 bases each). Germline lookup yields CDR1 SGHVS and CDR2 FQNEAQ. The V and J ends lost 5 bases and 8 bases respectively, with 13 bases between them. The CDR3 runs 13 residues. CDR3 bases: TGTGCCAGCAGCCAATATCGGGGCTATGAGCAGTTCTTC. Protein: CASSQYRGYEQFF. The full variable domain, its missing parts supplied by reference TRBV7-8 and TRBJ2-1, is GAGVSQSPRYKVAKRGQDVALRCDPISGHVSLFWYQQALGQGPEFLTYFQNEAQLDKSGLPSDRFFAERPEGSVSTLKIQRTQQEDSAVYLCASSQYRGYEQFFGPGTRLTVL.

This clone was observed a few times. The chain joins TRBV5-4 to TRBJ2-1, with 10 bases lining up with TRBD1. The CDR3 covers 14 residues. The germline gives CDR1 SGHNT, CDR2 YYREEE (reference sequence). J gave up 4 bases and V 9 bases, and 7 bases lay outside the gene matches. Written as DNA, the CDR3 is TGTGCCACCCTTGACAGGGGGCTATACAATGAGCAGTTCTTC. Protein: CATLDRGLYNEQFF.